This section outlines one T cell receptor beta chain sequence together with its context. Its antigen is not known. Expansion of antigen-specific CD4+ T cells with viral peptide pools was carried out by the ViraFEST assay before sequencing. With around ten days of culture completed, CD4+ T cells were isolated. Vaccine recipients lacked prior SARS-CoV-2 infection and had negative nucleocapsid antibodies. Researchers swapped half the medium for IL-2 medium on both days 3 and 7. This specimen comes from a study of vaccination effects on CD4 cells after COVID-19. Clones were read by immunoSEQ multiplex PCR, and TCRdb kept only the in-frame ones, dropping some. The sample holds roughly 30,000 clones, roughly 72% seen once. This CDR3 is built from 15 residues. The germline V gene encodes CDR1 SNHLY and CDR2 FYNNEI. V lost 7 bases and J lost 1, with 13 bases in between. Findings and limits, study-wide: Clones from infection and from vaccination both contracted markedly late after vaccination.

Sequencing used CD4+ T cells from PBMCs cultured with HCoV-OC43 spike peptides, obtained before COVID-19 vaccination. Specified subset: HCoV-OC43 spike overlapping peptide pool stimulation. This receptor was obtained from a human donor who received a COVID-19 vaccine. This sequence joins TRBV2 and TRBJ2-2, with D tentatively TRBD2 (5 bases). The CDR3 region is CASKGTAENTGELFF. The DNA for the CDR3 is TGTGCCAGCAAAGGAACAGCGGAGAACACCGGGGAGCTGTTTTTT. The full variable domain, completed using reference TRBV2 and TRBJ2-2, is EPEVTQTPSHQVTQMGQEVILRCVPISNHLYFYWYRQILGQKVEFLVSFYNNEISEKSEIFDDQFSVERPDGSNFTLKIRSTKLEDSAMYFCASKGTAENTGELFFGEGSRLTVL.